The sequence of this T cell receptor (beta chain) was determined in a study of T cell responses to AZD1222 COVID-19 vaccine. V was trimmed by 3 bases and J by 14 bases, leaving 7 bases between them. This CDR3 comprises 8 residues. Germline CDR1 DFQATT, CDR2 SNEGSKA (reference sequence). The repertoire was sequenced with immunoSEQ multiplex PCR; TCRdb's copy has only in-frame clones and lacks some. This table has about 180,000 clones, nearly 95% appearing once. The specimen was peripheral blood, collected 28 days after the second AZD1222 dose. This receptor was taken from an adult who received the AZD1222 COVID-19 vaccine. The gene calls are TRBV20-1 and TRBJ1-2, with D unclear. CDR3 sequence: CSASPRTF. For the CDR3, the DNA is TGCAGTGCTAGCCCAAGGACCTTC.